This T cell receptor (beta chain) was found in a study of control samples from healthy donors and cancer patients. Assay used: immunoSEQ multiplex PCR; TCRdb lists only in-frame clones, some missing. The sample carries 70,000 or so clones, approximately 84% recorded once. Trimming stripped 4 bases from V and 5 bases from J, with 13 bases between. Per germline, CDR1 SGDLS and CDR2 YYNGEE. This CDR3 comprises 14 residues. The sequenced sample was PBMCs. The chain recombines TRBV9 with TRBJ1-5; possible D gene TRBD1, 5 bases. The sequence derives from a woman aged 45-65 years with lung cancer. The CDR3 DNA reads TGTGCCAGCAGCCCCGGGGGACCGTATCAGCCCCAGCATTTT. Translation: CASSPGGPYQPQHF.